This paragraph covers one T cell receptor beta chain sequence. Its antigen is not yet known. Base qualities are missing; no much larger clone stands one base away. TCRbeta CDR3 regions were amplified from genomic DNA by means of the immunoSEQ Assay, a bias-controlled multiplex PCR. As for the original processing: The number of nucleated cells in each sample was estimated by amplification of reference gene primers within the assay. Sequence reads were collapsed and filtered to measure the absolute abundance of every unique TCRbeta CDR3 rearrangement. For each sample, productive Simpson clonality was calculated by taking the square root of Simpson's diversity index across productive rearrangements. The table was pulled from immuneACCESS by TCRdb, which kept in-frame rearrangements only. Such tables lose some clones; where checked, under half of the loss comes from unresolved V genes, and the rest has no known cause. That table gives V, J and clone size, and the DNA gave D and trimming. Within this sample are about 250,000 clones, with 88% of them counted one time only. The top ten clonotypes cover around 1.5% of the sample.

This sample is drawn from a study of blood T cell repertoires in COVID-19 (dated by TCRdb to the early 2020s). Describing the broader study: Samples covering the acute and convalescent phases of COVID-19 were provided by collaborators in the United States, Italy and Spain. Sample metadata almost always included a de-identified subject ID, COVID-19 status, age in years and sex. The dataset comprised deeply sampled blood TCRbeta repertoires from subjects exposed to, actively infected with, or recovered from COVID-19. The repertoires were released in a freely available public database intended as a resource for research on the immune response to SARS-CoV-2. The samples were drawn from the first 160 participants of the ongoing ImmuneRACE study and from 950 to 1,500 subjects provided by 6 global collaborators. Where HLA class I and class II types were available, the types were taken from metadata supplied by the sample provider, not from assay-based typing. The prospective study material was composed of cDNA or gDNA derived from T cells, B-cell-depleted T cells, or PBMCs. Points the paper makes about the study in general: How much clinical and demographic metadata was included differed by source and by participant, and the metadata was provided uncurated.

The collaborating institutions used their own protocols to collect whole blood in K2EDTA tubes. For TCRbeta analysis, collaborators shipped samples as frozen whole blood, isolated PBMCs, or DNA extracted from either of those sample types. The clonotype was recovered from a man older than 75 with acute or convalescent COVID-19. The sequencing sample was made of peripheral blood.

The DNA sequence reads TGTGCCAGCAGCATCTTCAGCAGGGCCTTCACCAATTCACCCCTCCACTTT. It translates as CASSIFSRAFTNSPLHF. The chain uses TRBV7-2 and TRBJ1-6, with TRBD1 tentatively as D gene (5 bases match). V sheds 5 bases and J sheds 7 bases, leaving 21 bases between their ends. CDR1 and CDR2 are drawn from the germline V gene: SGHTA, FQGNSA. The CDR3, cysteine through phenylalanine, is 17 amino acids long. Here the CDR3 DNA is all that survives: 51 bases in frame from base 1.